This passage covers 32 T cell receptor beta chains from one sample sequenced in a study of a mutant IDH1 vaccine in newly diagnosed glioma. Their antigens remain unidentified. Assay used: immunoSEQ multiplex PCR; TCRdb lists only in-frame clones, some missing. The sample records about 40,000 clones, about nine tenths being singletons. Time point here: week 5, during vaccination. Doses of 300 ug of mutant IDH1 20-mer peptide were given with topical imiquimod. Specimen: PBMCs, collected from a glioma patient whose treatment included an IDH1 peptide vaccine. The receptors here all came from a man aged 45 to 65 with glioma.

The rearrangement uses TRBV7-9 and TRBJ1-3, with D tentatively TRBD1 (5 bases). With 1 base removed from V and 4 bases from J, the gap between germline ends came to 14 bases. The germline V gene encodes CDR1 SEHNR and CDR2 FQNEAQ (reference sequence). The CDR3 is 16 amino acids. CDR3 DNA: TGTGCCAGCAGCTTAGGGGGCGGCGGTGAAGGAAACACCATATATTTT. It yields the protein CASSLGGGGEGNTIYF.

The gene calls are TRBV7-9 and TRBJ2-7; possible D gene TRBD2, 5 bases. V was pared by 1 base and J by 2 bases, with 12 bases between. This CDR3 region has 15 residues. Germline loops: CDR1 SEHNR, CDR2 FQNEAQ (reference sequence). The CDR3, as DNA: TGTGCCAGCAGCTTAGATGGGAGACCAACCTACGAGCAGTACTTC. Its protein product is CASSLDGRPTYEQYF.

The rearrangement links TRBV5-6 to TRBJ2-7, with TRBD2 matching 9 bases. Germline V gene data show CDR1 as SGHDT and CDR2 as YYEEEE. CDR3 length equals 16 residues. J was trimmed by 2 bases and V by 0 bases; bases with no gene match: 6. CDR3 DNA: TGTGCCAGCAGCTTGGGGGTAGCGGGAGTTCCCTACGAGCAGTACTTC. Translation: CASSLGVAGVPYEQYF.

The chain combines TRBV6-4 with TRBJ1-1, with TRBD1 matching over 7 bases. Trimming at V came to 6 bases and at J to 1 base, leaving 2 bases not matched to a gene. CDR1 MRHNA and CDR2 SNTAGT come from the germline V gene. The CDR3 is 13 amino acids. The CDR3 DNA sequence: TGTGCCAGCAGGTGGGACAGGAACACTGAAGCTTTCTTT. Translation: CASRWDRNTEAFF.

CDR3 protein: CSVVEQRLGYDEKLFF. The DNA for the CDR3 is TGCAGCGTTGTTGAACAGAGGCTGGGGTATGATGAAAAACTGTTTTTT. The rearrangement joins TRBV29-1 to TRBJ1-4; D gene unclear. This CDR3 has 16 amino acids. Germline V gene sequence: CDR1 SQVTM, CDR2 ANQGSEA. The V end lost 4 bases, the J end lost 6 bases, and 21 bases lay between the germline ends.

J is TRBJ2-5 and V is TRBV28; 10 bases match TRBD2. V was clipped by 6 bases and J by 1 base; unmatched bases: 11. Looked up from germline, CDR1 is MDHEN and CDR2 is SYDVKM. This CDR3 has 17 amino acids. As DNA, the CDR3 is TGTGCCAGCAGGACGGTACAGCGGGGGGGCATCCAAGAGACCCAGTACTTC. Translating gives CASRTVQRGGIQETQYF.

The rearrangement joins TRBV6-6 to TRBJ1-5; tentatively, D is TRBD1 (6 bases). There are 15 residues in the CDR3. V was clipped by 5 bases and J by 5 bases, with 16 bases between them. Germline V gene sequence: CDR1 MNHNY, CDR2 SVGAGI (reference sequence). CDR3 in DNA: TGTGCCAGCAGTCCCCTCTCGGGGGCCGATCAGCCCCAGCATTTT. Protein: CASSPLSGADQPQHF.

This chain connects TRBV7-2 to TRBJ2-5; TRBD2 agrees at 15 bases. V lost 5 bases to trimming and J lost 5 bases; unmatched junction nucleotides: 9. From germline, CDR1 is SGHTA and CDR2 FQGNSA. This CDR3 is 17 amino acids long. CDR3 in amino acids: CASSAGLAGGLIETQYF. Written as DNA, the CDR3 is TGTGCCAGCAGCGCGGGACTAGCGGGGGGCCTTATCGAGACCCAGTACTTC.

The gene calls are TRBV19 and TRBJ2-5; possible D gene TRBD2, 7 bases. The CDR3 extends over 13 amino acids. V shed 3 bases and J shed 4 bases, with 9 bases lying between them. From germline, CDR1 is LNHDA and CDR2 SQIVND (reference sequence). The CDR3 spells CASSIGGLETQYF. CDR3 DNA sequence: TGTGCCAGTAGTATCGGGGGGCTAGAGACCCAGTACTTC. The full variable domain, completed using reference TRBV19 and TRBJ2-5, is DGGITQSPKYLFRKEGQNVTLSCEQNLNHDAMYWYRQDPGQGLRLIYYSQIVNDFQKGDIAEGYSVSREKKESFPLTVTSAQKNPTAFYLCASSIGGLETQYFGPGTRLLVL.

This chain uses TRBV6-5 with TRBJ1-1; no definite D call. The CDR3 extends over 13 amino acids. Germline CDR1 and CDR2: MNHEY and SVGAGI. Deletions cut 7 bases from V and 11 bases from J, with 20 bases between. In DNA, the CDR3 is TGTGCCAGCAAAACGAGAGCAGCAGGTGTTGCTTTCTTT. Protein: CASKTRAAGVAFF.

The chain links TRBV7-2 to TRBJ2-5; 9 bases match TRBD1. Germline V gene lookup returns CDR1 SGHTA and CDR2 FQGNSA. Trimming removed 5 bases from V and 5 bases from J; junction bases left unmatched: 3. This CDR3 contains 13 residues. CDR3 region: CASSRDRAETQYF. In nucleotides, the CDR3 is TGTGCCAGCAGCCGGGACAGGGCGGAGACCCAGTACTTC.

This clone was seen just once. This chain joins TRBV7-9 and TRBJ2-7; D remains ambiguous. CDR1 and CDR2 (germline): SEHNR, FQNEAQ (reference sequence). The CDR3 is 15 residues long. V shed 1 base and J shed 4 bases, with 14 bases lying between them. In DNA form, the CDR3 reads TGTGCCAGCAGCTTAGTCCGTGACAAACCATACGAGCAGTACTTC. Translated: CASSLVRDKPYEQYF.

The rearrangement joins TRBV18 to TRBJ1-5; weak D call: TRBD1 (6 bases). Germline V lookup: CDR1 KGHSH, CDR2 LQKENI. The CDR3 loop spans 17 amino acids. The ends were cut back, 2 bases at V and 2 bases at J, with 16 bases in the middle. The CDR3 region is CASSPTGKSGRNQPQHF. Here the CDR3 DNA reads TGTGCCAGCTCACCAACAGGGAAGTCAGGCCGCAATCAGCCCCAGCATTTT.

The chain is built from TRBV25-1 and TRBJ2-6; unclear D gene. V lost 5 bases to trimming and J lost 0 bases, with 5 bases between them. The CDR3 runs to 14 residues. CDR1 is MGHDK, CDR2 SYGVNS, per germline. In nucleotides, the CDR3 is TGTGCCAGCAGTCTAAGCTCTGGGGCCAACGTCCTGACTTTC. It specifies CASSLSSGANVLTF.

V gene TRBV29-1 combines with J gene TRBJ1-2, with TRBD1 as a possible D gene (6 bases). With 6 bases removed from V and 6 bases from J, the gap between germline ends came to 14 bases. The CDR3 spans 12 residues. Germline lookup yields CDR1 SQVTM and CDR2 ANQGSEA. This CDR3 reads CSVPDRLNGYTF. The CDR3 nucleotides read TGCAGCGTCCCGGACAGACTTAATGGCTACACCTTC.

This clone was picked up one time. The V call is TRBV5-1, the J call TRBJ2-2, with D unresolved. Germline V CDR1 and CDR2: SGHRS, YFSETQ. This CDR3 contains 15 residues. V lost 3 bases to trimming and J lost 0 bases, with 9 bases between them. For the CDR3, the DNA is TGCGCCAGCAGCTCCGAGGTTCCGAACACCGGGGAGCTGTTTTTT. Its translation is CASSSEVPNTGELFF. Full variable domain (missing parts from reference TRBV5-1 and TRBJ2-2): KAGVTQTPRYLIKTRGQQVTLSCSPISGHRSVSWYQQTPGQGLQFLFEYFSETQRNKGNFPGRFSGRQFSNSRSEMNVSTLELGDSALYLCASSSEVPNTGELFFGEGSRLTVL.

CDR3 bases: TGCGCCAGCAGTTCAGCGGTACCGGCGGATACGCAGTATTTT. Translating it yields CASSSAVPADTQYF. The V and J genes are TRBV5-1 and TRBJ2-3; TRBD2 might be the D (5 bases). The CDR3 spans 14 residues. Trimming cost V 5 bases and J 6 bases, with 16 bases left between them. Germline V lookup: CDR1 SGHRS, CDR2 YFSETQ. Variable domain in full (rest from reference TRBV5-1 and TRBJ2-3): KAGVTQTPRYLIKTRGQQVTLSCSPISGHRSVSWYQQTPGQGLQFLFEYFSETQRNKGNFPGRFSGRQFSNSRSEMNVSTLELGDSALYLCASSSAVPADTQYFGPGTRLTVL.

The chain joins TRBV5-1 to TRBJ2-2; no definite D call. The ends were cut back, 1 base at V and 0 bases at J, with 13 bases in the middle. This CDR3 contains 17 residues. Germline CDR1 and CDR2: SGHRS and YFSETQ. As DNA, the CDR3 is TGCGCCAGCAGCTTGCGAGACGCCATCGCGAACACCGGGGAGCTGTTTTTT. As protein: CASSLRDAIANTGELFF.

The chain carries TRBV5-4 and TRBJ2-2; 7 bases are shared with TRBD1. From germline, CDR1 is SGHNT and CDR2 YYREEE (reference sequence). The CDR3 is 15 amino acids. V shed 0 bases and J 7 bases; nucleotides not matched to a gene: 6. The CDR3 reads CASSLVSQGVGELFF. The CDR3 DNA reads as TGTGCCAGCAGCTTGGTCTCCCAGGGGGTCGGGGAGCTGTTTTTT.

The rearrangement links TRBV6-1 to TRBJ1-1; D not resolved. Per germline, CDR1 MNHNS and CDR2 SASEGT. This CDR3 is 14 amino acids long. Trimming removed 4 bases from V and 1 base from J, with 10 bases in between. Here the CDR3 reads CASSVDTTNTEAFF. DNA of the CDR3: TGTGCCAGCAGTGTCGACACGACGAACACTGAAGCTTTCTTT.

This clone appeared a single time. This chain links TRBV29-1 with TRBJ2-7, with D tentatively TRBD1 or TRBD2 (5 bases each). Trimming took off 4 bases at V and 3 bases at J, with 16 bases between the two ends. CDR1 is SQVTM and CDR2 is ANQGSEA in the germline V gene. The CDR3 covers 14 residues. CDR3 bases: TGCAGCGTTGTTGAGGGGAATTCTTACTACGAGCAGTACTTC. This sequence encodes CSVVEGNSYYEQYF.

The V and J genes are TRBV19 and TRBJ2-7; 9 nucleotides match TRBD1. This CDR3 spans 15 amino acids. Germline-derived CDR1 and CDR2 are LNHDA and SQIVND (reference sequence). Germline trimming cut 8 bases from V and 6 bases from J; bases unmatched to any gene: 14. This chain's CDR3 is CASGTVGTGRSEQYF. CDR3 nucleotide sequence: TGTGCCAGTGGAACTGTGGGGACAGGGAGAAGCGAGCAGTACTTC.

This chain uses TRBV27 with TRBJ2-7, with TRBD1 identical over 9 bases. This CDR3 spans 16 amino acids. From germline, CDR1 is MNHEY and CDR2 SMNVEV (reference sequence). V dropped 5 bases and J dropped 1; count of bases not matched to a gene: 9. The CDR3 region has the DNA TGTGCCAGCAGTCCACTCTTCGGACAGGGGTCCTACGAGCAGTACTTC. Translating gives CASSPLFGQGSYEQYF.

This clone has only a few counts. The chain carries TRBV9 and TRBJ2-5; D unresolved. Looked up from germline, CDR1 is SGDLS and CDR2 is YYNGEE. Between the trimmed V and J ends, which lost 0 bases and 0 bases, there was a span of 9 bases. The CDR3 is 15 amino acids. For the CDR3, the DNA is TGTGCCAGCAGCGTAGGATGGGGTAACCAAGAGACCCAGTACTTC. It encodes CASSVGWGNQETQYF.

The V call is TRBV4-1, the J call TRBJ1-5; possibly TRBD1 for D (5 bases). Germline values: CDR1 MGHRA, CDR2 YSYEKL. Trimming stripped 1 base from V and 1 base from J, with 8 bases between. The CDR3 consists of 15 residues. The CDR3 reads CASSQARQSNQPQHF. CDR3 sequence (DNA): TGCGCCAGCAGCCAAGCGAGACAGAGCAATCAGCCCCAGCATTTT.

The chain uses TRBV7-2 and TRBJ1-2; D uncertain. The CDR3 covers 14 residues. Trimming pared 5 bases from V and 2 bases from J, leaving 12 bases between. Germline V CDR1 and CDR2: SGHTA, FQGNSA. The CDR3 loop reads CASSLDTGNYGYTF. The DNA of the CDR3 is TGTGCCAGCAGCCTAGATACGGGGAACTATGGCTACACCTTC.

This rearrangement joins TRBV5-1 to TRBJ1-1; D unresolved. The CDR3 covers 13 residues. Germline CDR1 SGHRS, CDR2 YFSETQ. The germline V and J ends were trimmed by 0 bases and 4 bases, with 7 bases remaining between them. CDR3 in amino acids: CASSLALSTEAFF. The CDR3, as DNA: TGCGCCAGCAGCTTGGCGCTGAGCACTGAAGCTTTCTTT. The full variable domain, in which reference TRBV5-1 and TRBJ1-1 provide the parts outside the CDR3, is KAGVTQTPRYLIKTRGQQVTLSCSPISGHRSVSWYQQTPGQGLQFLFEYFSETQRNKGNFPGRFSGRQFSNSRSEMNVSTLELGDSALYLCASSLALSTEAFFGQGTRLTVV.

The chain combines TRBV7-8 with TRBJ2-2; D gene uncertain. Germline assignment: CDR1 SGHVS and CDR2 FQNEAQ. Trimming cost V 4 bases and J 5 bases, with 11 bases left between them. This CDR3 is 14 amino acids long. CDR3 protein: CASSSRPVTGELFF. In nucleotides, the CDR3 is TGTGCCAGCAGCTCCCGACCCGTTACCGGGGAGCTGTTTTTT.

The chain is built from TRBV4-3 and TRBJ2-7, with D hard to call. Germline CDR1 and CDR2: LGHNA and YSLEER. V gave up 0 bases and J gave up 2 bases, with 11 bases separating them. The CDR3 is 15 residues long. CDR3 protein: CASSQDRDVAYEQYF. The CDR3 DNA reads TGCGCCAGCAGCCAAGACAGAGACGTTGCCTACGAGCAGTACTTC.

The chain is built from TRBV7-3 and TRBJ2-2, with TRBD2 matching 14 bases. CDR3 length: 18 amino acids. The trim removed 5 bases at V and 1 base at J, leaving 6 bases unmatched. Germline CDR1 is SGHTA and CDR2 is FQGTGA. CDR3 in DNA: TGTGCCAGCAGCCCCCGAGGACTAGCGGGGGGGAACACCGGGGAGCTGTTTTTT. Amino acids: CASSPRGLAGGNTGELFF.

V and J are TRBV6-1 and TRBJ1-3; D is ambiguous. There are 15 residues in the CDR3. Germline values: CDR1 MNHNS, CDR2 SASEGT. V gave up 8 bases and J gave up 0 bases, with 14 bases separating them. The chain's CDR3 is CASRVQAVSGNTIYF. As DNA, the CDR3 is TGTGCCAGCCGGGTCCAGGCAGTCTCTGGAAACACCATATATTTT.

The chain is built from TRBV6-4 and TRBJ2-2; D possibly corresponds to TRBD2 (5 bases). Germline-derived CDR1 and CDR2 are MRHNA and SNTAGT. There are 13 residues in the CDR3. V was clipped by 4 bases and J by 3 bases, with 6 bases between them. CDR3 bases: TGTGCCAGCAGTGTTAGCGACACCGGGGAGCTGTTTTTT. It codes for CASSVSDTGELFF.